The clone carrying this TCR beta chain appeared many times. Its matching antigen is unknown. The data are from a study of neurological immune-mediated disorders. Points from the study as a whole: Expanded clones shared no identical CDR3 amino acid sequences across subjects, which suggested private TCR-beta repertoires in all groups. The greatest TCR clonal expansion appeared in HTLV-1-associated myelopathy and the smallest, falling below healthy controls, in multiple sclerosis.

Germline V lookup: CDR1 SGHKS, CDR2 YYEKEE (reference sequence). Trimming cost V 0 bases and J 3 bases, with 12 bases left between them. CDR3 length: 15 amino acids. Libraries from sorted cells used 1 million T cells (CD4+ or CD8+). Synthesis of cDNA was carried out by template-switch 5'RACE. The reaction used 10-nucleotide random UMIs. TCRdb ran MiXCR on the 5' RACE reads and lists one entry per CDR3 protein. This sample yields tens of thousands of distinct CDR3 sequences, of which 11% are seen a single time; under 5% belongs to the top ten. The rearrangement links TRBV5-5 to TRBJ1-2; D gene unclear. Sequenced sample: CD4+ T cells from blood. The sequence was collected from a woman aged 25-40 years with HTLV-1-associated myelopathy (HAM/TSP). The CDR3 region is CASSLAPTSDYGYTF. The DNA for the CDR3 is TGTGCCAGCAGCTTGGCACCGACAAGTGACTATGGCTACACCTTC.